One and the same sample provided the 32 T cell receptor beta chains below, sequenced in a study of blood T cell repertoires in COVID-19. TCRdb's table, derived via immunoSEQ multiplex PCR, lists solely in-frame clones and lacks some. Here the sample spans 24,000 or so clones, 65% to 90% being singletons. The material sequenced was peripheral blood. Receptor source: a human donor with acute or convalescent COVID-19. The donor label of this sample is uncertain.

The chain couples TRBV11-2 to TRBJ1-6; a weak D match, TRBD1 (6 bases). V lost 8 bases and J lost 0, with 14 bases in between. The germline gives CDR1 SGHAT, CDR2 FQNNGV. The CDR3 spans 16 residues. The CDR3: CASQKTGSSYNSPLHF. The DNA of the CDR3 is TGTGCCAGCCAAAAAACAGGGAGCTCCTATAATTCACCCCTCCACTTT.

The chain combines TRBV11-2 with TRBJ2-5; D not certain. V was cut by 5 bases and J by 7 bases, with 11 bases left in between. The CDR3 consists of 12 residues. From germline, CDR1 is SGHAT and CDR2 FQNNGV. The CDR3 sequence is CASSPLSGTQYF. As DNA, the CDR3 is TGTGCCAGCAGCCCCCTGTCGGGGACCCAGTACTTC.

The gene calls are TRBV6-2 or TRBV6-3 and TRBJ2-3; 11 positions agree with TRBD1. CDR1 MNHEY and CDR2 SVGEGT come from the germline V gene. CDR3 length: 15 amino acids. V dropped 6 bases and J dropped 5; count of bases not matched to a gene: 7. DNA of the CDR3: TGTGCCAGCAGCCGTAGGACAGGGGGCGTAGATACGCAGTATTTT. Translated, it gives CASSRRTGGVDTQYF.

This chain connects TRBV19 to TRBJ1-2; 11 nucleotides agree with TRBD1. CDR3 length: 16 amino acids. The V gene end was trimmed by 4 bases and the J gene end by 4 bases; junction bases not matched to a gene: 8. Germline loops: CDR1 LNHDA, CDR2 SQIVND (reference sequence). The CDR3 loop reads CASSTPSGQGAYGYTF. CDR3 in DNA: TGTGCCAGTAGTACCCCCTCTGGACAGGGGGCCTATGGCTACACCTTC.

V gene TRBV7-9 combines with J gene TRBJ1-5; no clear D gene. Germline CDR1 is SEHNR and CDR2 is FQNEAQ (reference sequence). With 3 bases removed from V and 6 bases from J, the gap between germline ends came to 6 bases. The CDR3 totals 12 residues. The CDR3 bases are TGTGCCAGCAGCTTTGAGGGTCAGCCCCAGCATTTT. It translates to CASSFEGQPQHF.

The rearrangement joins TRBV9 to TRBJ2-1, with D tentatively TRBD2 (6 bases). Germline CDR1 reads SGDLS; CDR2 reads YYNGEE. V lost 4 bases and J 0 bases, leaving 11 bases between the germline ends. There are 15 residues in the CDR3. The CDR3 nucleotides are TGTGCCAGCAGCTCGGGGAGGTCCTCCTACAATGAGCAGTTCTTC. Translated, it gives CASSSGRSSYNEQFF.

The rearrangement links TRBV4-1 to TRBJ2-7; 9 positions agree with TRBD1. V lost 1 base to trimming and J lost 5 bases; unmatched junction nucleotides: 6. The CDR3 is 15 amino acids. Germline V gene lookup returns CDR1 MGHRA and CDR2 YSYEKL. CDR3 coding DNA: TGCGCCAGCAGCCAAGGGACAGGGGCCCCCCACGAGCAGTACTTC. It codes for CASSQGTGAPHEQYF.

The chain carries TRBV19 and TRBJ2-2, with D tentatively TRBD2 (6 bases). There are 14 residues in the CDR3. Germline assignment: CDR1 LNHDA and CDR2 SQIVND (reference sequence). Trimming pared 7 bases from V and 4 bases from J, leaving 13 bases between. The CDR3 sequence is CASNNLGGTGELFF. Written as DNA, the CDR3 is TGTGCCAGTAATAATCTGGGGGGCACCGGGGAGCTGTTTTTT.

The chain recombines TRBV19 with TRBJ2-1; 8 nucleotides align to TRBD2. Germline V lookup: CDR1 LNHDA, CDR2 SQIVND (reference sequence). Trimming took 1 base from V and 5 from J; bases not matched to a gene: 7. CDR3 length equals 16 residues. The CDR3 coding sequence is TGTGCCAGTAGTATAGGGACGCGGGGGGCCCACAATGAGCAGTTCTTC. Translated, it gives CASSIGTRGAHNEQFF.

The gene calls are TRBV19 and TRBJ1-1; 9 bases line up with TRBD1. The CDR3 has 13 residues. After removal of 6 bases from V and 6 bases from J, the junction contained 5 bases not matched to a gene. Germline V gene sequence: CDR1 LNHDA, CDR2 SQIVND (reference sequence). The CDR3 sequence is CASRPDRGAEAFF. Written as DNA, the CDR3 is TGTGCCAGTAGGCCGGACAGGGGAGCTGAAGCTTTCTTT.

The chain couples TRBV2 to TRBJ1-4; possible D gene TRBD1, 5 bases. The CDR3 contains 13 residues. Trimming pared 8 bases from V and 2 bases from J, leaving 9 bases between. Germline V gene lookup returns CDR1 SNHLY and CDR2 FYNNEI. Written as DNA, the CDR3 is TGTGCCAGCTTGAAGGGGACTAATGAAAAACTGTTTTTT. Protein: CASLKGTNEKLFF.

The J gene is TRBJ2-3, the V gene TRBV13, with 10 bases matching TRBD2. CDR3 length: 15 amino acids. J gave up 6 bases and V 4 bases, and 7 bases lay outside the gene matches. CDR1 and CDR2 (germline): PRHDT, FYEKMQ (reference sequence). The CDR3 DNA follows: TGTGCCAGCAGCTATACCGGGACTAGCGCGGATACGCAGTATTTT. Amino acids: CASSYTGTSADTQYF.

The CDR3 DNA sequence: TGCAGTGCTAGTGGGGGGACTGGACAGGGGTACGAGCAGTACTTC. Translated, it gives CSASGGTGQGYEQYF. The chain has TRBV20-1 and TRBJ2-7; 9 bases are a match to TRBD1. Germline V gives CDR1 DFQATT, CDR2 SNEGSKA (reference sequence). The length of the CDR3 is 15 residues. The V gene end was trimmed by 3 bases and the J gene end by 4 bases; junction bases not matched to a gene: 10.

This clone turned up a few times. The genes are TRBV2 and TRBJ1-6; 8 nucleotides align to TRBD1. V was clipped by 3 bases and J by 10 bases; unmatched bases: 11. CDR1 and CDR2 from the germline V gene are SNHLY and FYNNEI. The CDR3 runs to 16 residues. CDR3 amino acids: CASSEGQQGAGSPLHF. The CDR3 DNA sequence: TGTGCCAGCAGTGAGGGGCAGCAGGGGGCCGGATCACCCCTCCACTTT.

This chain connects TRBV19 to TRBJ2-3; possibly TRBD2 for D (6 bases). The CDR3 has 14 residues. Trimming removed 7 bases from V and 0 bases from J, with 11 bases in between. Germline CDR1 and CDR2: LNHDA and SQIVND (reference sequence). This CDR3 reads CASMVAASTDTQYF. The CDR3 bases are TGTGCCAGTATGGTAGCGGCGAGCACAGATACGCAGTATTTT.

V usage is TRBV10-3 and J usage is TRBJ2-7, with 8 nucleotides matching TRBD1. The J segment lost 5 bases and the V segment lost 4 bases, leaving 4 bases of the junction unmatched. Germline V CDR1 and CDR2: ENHRY, SYGVKD. This CDR3 contains 13 residues. Written as DNA, the CDR3 is TGTGCCATCAGTGTCAGGGGGCTGCACGAGCAGTACTTC. Translating it yields CAISVRGLHEQYF.

This sequence joins TRBV6-5 and TRBJ2-2; 7 positions match TRBD2. V shed 7 bases, J shed 1 base, and the junction held 0 bases outside the gene matches. The CDR3 covers 13 residues. The germline V gene has CDR1 MNHEY and CDR2 SVGAGI. The chain's CDR3 is CASTGGNTGELFF. Here the CDR3 DNA reads TGTGCCAGCACGGGGGGGAACACCGGGGAGCTGTTTTTT.

The chain joins TRBV25-1 to TRBJ2-5, with 12 bases matching TRBD2. This CDR3 contains 16 residues. V lost 2 bases, J lost 5 bases, and 6 bases stayed unmatched. Looked up from germline, CDR1 is MGHDK and CDR2 is SYGVNS. The CDR3 DNA reads as TGTGCCAGCAGTGAAGACCTAGCGGGAGGGTGGGAGACCCAGTACTTC. Its translation: CASSEDLAGGWETQYF.

This clone occurred a few times. The chain has TRBV2 and TRBJ1-5, with a possible D match to TRBD1 (5 bases). V was clipped by 7 bases and J by 0 bases, with 13 bases between them. Germline V gene data show CDR1 as SNHLY and CDR2 as FYNNEI. This CDR3 is 15 amino acids long. The CDR3 nucleotides are TGTGCCAGCACGGGGGGGGATAATAGCAATCAGCCCCAGCATTTT. Amino acid sequence: CASTGGDNSNQPQHF.

This chain uses TRBV7-2 with TRBJ2-5, with a weak D call TRBD1 (5 bases). The V gene lost 3 bases and the J gene lost 4 bases, with 9 bases spanning the gap. From germline, CDR1 is SGHTA and CDR2 FQGNSA. CDR3 length: 13 residues. The CDR3 loop reads CASSLVQGETQYF. The CDR3 DNA reads as TGTGCCAGCAGCTTGGTTCAGGGAGAGACCCAGTACTTC.

The chain has TRBV3-1 (or the pseudogene TRBV3-2) and TRBJ2-1; a weak D match, TRBD1 (7 bases). CDR3 length: 16 amino acids. CDR1 is LGHDT and CDR2 is YNNKEL in the germline V gene (reference sequence). The V gene lost 1 base and the J gene lost 3 bases, with 13 bases spanning the gap. CDR3 nucleotide sequence: TGTGCCAGCAGCCAAGGGATCAGGGGGGACTACAATGAGCAGTTCTTC. As protein: CASSQGIRGDYNEQFF.

This chain connects TRBV9 to TRBJ2-2; TRBD1 matches at 7 bases. J gave up 0 bases and V 3 bases, and 17 bases lay outside the gene matches. The germline V gene encodes CDR1 SGDLS and CDR2 YYNGEE. This CDR3 contains 20 residues. The CDR3 DNA reads as TGTGCCAGCAGCGCTCGAGCGCCGGGACAGACTACCTCGAACACCGGGGAGCTGTTTTTT. As protein: CASSARAPGQTTSNTGELFF.

A few counts support this clone. The rearrangement links TRBV7-8 to TRBJ1-5; D gene ambiguous. CDR3 size: 15 residues. Germline CDR1 is SGHVS and CDR2 is FQNEAQ. Trimming stripped 5 bases from V and 4 bases from J, with 15 bases between. This CDR3 is CASSRGGSGNQPQHF. DNA for the CDR3: TGTGCCAGCAGCCGAGGAGGGTCTGGGAATCAGCCCCAGCATTTT. Full variable domain (rest looked up from reference TRBV7-8 and TRBJ1-5): GAGVSQSPRYKVAKRGQDVALRCDPISGHVSLFWYQQALGQGPEFLTYFQNEAQLDKSGLPSDRFFAERPEGSVSTLKIQRTQQEDSAVYLCASSRGGSGNQPQHFGDGTRLSIL.

The sample holds a few counts of this clone. The DNA for the CDR3 is TGCGCCAGCAGCCACCCGGGACAGGAAAACATTCAGTACTTC. Translated, it gives CASSHPGQENIQYF. V usage is TRBV4-1 and J usage is TRBJ2-4; TRBD1 matches 8 bases. Germline CDR1 MGHRA, CDR2 YSYEKL. The CDR3 extends over 14 amino acids. V lost 3 bases, J lost 5 bases, and 3 bases stayed unmatched.

The chain has TRBV5-1 and TRBJ2-7, with a possible D match to TRBD2 (5 bases). This CDR3 contains 15 residues. The V gene's germline CDR1 is SGHRS and CDR2 YFSETQ. The V end was cut by 1 base, the J end by 2 bases, with 13 bases between. The CDR3 region has the DNA TGCGCCAGCAGCTTGCCCGCGGGCGAGCCCTACGAGCAGTACTTC. Translation gives CASSLPAGEPYEQYF.

The rearrangement links TRBV2 to TRBJ1-1; D is perhaps TRBD1 (5 bases). Trimming took off 8 bases at V and 4 bases at J, with 17 bases between the two ends. There are 14 residues in the CDR3. The germline gives CDR1 SNHLY, CDR2 FYNNEI. CDR3 residues: CASGLGGTGTEAFF. The CDR3 bases are TGTGCCAGCGGGTTGGGGGGAACCGGCACTGAAGCTTTCTTT.

The J gene is TRBJ1-2, the V gene TRBV7-9, with a tentative D call TRBD1 (6 bases). CDR3 length: 13 amino acids. The V gene's germline CDR1 is SEHNR and CDR2 FQNEAQ (reference sequence). Trimming took 4 bases from V and 3 from J, leaving 9 bases between them. The CDR3 nucleotides read TGTGCCAGCAGCTCCCGGACAGACTATGGCTACACCTTC. As protein: CASSSRTDYGYTF.

This clone was detected a few times. The rearrangement links TRBV3-1 (or the pseudogene TRBV3-2) to TRBJ1-1; 7 bases map to TRBD1. The ends lost 0 bases at V and 5 bases at J; junction bases unmatched: 15. The CDR3 covers 18 residues. The germline V gene has CDR1 LGHDT and CDR2 YNNKEL (reference sequence). The CDR3 sequence: CASSQEYRGVTTVTEAFF. The CDR3 nucleotides read TGTGCCAGCAGCCAAGAGTACAGGGGAGTAACGACAGTGACTGAAGCTTTCTTT.

This sequence joins TRBV7-2 and TRBJ2-2; D is undetermined. Per the germline V gene, CDR1 is SGHTA and CDR2 is FQGNSA. The V end lost 4 bases, the J end lost 1 base, and 10 bases lay between the germline ends. The CDR3 consists of 15 residues. Written as DNA, the CDR3 is TGTGCCAGCAGCTCCCGACTGGGGAACACCGGGGAGCTGTTTTTT. Its translation: CASSSRLGNTGELFF.

The chain's CDR3 is CASSSQRTEAFF. The CDR3 bases are TGTGCCAGCAGTTCCCAGCGTACTGAAGCTTTCTTT. V and J are TRBV27 and TRBJ1-1; no firm D call. V was cut by 4 bases and J by 5 bases, with 8 bases left in between. Per the germline V gene, CDR1 is MNHEY and CDR2 is SMNVEV (reference sequence). The CDR3 totals 12 residues.

The chain combines TRBV29-1 with TRBJ2-7; TRBD1 aligns across 7 bases. The CDR3 spans 13 residues. After removal of 3 bases from V and 4 bases from J, the junction contained 6 bases not matched to a gene. From germline, CDR1 is SQVTM and CDR2 ANQGSEA. The CDR3 reads CSVDIGGGYEQYF. CDR3 bases: TGCAGCGTTGATATAGGGGGCGGTTACGAGCAGTACTTC.

V gene TRBV19 combines with J gene TRBJ2-3; D possibly corresponds to TRBD2 (5 bases). CDR3 size: 14 residues. Per the germline V gene, CDR1 is LNHDA and CDR2 is SQIVND (reference sequence). V dropped 6 bases and J dropped 5 bases, with 15 bases sitting between them. This CDR3 reads CASSPGSEGDTQYF. The CDR3 DNA follows: TGTGCCAGTAGCCCGGGTTCCGAGGGAGATACGCAGTATTTT.